The 16 T cell receptor beta chains below come from one sample, sequenced in a study of T cells in Graves' hyperthyroidism and ophthalmopathy. The source material, RNA transcripts, was used to amplify TCR beta CDR3 regions. First-round RT-PCR of the TCR CDR3 relied on the HTBI primer set. TCRdb called the multiplex PCR reads again in MiXCR, with one record for every CDR3 protein. The sample holds 550,000 to 700,000 distinct CDR3 sequences, 40% to 55% seen once. Sequenced material: peripheral blood or thyroid tissue (not recorded which). Source of these receptors: an adult woman with Graves' disease, either hyperthyroidism or ophthalmopathy (not recorded which).

The V call is TRBV10-3, the J call TRBJ2-5; perhaps D is TRBD1 or TRBD2 (5 bases each). Trimming shortened V by 2 bases and J by 5 bases, and 12 bases separated the two germline ends. The CDR3 contains 14 residues. Germline V gives CDR1 ENHRY, CDR2 SYGVKD. The CDR3 DNA sequence: TGTGCCATCAGTGAGGAGGGGTTTTGGGAGACCCAGTACTTC. Translation: CAISEEGFWETQYF.

This clonotype has more than one count but fewer than ten. This sequence joins TRBV18 and TRBJ1-1; D not resolved. Trimming removed 2 bases at V and 11 bases at J, with 15 bases between. The CDR3 is made up of 13 amino acids. Germline assignment: CDR1 KGHSH and CDR2 LQKENI. CDR3: CASSPAVQSRAFF. CDR3 in DNA: TGTGCCAGCTCACCAGCGGTCCAGAGTCGGGCTTTCTTT.

This sequence joins TRBV20-1 and TRBJ1-1; 7 bases map to TRBD1. This CDR3 region has 14 residues. The V gene end was trimmed by 0 bases and the J gene end by 8 bases; junction bases not matched to a gene: 9. CDR1 and CDR2 from the germline V gene are DFQATT and SNEGSKA (reference sequence). CDR3 nucleotide sequence: TGCAGTGCTAGAGATCTTAGGGGGCCGGTCGAAGCTTTCTTT. Its translation is CSARDLRGPVEAFF.

The chain uses TRBV24-1 and TRBJ1-5; no clear D gene. CDR1 and CDR2 (germline): KGHDR, SFDVKD. The length of the CDR3 is 15 residues. The ends were cut back, 10 bases at V and 1 base at J, with 16 bases in the middle. The CDR3 loop is CATTTRRGSNQPQHF. The CDR3 DNA is TGTGCCACAACGACCAGACGCGGGAGCAATCAGCCCCAGCATTTT.

This clonotype was found many times. V usage is TRBV5-8 and J usage is TRBJ1-6, with 11 nucleotides matching TRBD1. The ends lost 3 bases at V and 6 bases at J; junction bases unmatched: 5. The CDR3 is made up of 16 amino acids. Germline CDR1 reads SGHTS; CDR2 reads YDEGEE. The CDR3 here is CASSSGGTGGNSPLHF. Here the CDR3 DNA reads TGTGCCAGCAGCTCCGGCGGGACAGGGGGTAATTCACCCCTCCACTTT.

This clonotype was observed a few times. The chain joins TRBV6-4 to TRBJ1-1; TRBD1 matches 9 bases. Germline V gene lookup returns CDR1 MRHNA and CDR2 SNTAGT. This CDR3 has 15 residues. The junction had 8 bases not matched to a gene; V was cut back by 3 bases and J by 6 bases. CDR3 sequence (DNA): TGTGCCAGCAGTGATCGGGACAGGGAGTCTTCTGAAGCTTTCTTT. Its translation: CASSDRDRESSEAFF.

The genes are TRBV12-3 or TRBV12-4 and TRBJ2-6, with 8 bases aligning to TRBD1. The CDR3 runs to 14 residues. J was trimmed by 4 bases and V by 7 bases; bases with no gene match: 3. The CDR3 DNA sequence: TGTGCCAGCAAGACAGGGGTCGGGGCCAACGTCCTGACTTTC. Amino acid sequence: CASKTGVGANVLTF.

This clonotype was detected many times. This chain links TRBV10-3 with TRBJ1-6; the match to TRBD1 covers 8 bases. The CDR3 contains 14 residues. V shed 4 bases and J 10 bases; nucleotides not matched to a gene: 6. CDR1 is ENHRY and CDR2 is SYGVKD in the germline V gene. The CDR3 spells CAISATGTGSPLHF. CDR3 in DNA: TGTGCCATCAGTGCAACAGGGACAGGCTCACCCCTCCACTTT.

This clonotype appeared many times. The gene calls are TRBV2 and TRBJ1-1; no firm D call. This CDR3 comprises 12 residues. V was shortened by 5 bases and J by 7 bases, with 11 bases between the two germline ends. Per the germline V gene, CDR1 is SNHLY and CDR2 is FYNNEI. CDR3 protein: CASSRGGIEAFF. The CDR3 DNA reads TGTGCCAGCAGTCGAGGAGGGATTGAAGCTTTCTTT.

This clonotype was seen repeatedly, ten times or more. The chain employs TRBV10-1 and TRBJ2-5; D remains unclear. This CDR3 contains 17 residues. The V end lost 0 bases, the J end lost 1 base, and 15 bases lay between the germline ends. The germline CDR1 and CDR2 sequences are WNHNN and SYGVQD (reference sequence). The CDR3 spells CASSESKMMGFQETQYF. CDR3 nucleotides: TGCGCCAGCAGTGAGTCGAAAATGATGGGATTCCAAGAGACCCAGTACTTC.

The chain links TRBV5-8 to TRBJ1-2; 11 nucleotides line up with TRBD1. Germline V CDR1 and CDR2: SGHTS, YDEGEE. V shed 0 bases, J shed 10 bases, and the junction held 5 bases outside the gene matches. This CDR3 region has 14 residues. This chain's CDR3 is CASSLGTGGYDYTF. The CDR3 nucleotides are TGTGCCAGCAGCTTGGGGACAGGGGGCTACGACTACACCTTC.

The chain combines TRBV15 with TRBJ2-1; 10 nucleotides line up with TRBD2. The V gene end was trimmed by 3 bases and the J gene end by 5 bases; junction bases not matched to a gene: 10. The length of the CDR3 is 17 residues. Germline-derived CDR1 and CDR2 are LNHNV and YYDKDF (reference sequence). CDR3 amino acids: CATSSEALAGAHNEQFF. CDR3 sequence (DNA): TGTGCCACCAGCAGTGAAGCTCTAGCGGGAGCCCACAATGAGCAGTTCTTC.

This clonotype was seen a few times. The chain is built from TRBV2 and TRBJ1-1; no definite D call. Trimming stripped 6 bases from V and 1 base from J, with 12 bases between. Germline CDR1 reads SNHLY; CDR2 reads FYNNEI. The CDR3 is 14 amino acids. CDR3 loop: CASSVLIANTEAFF. CDR3 DNA sequence: TGTGCCAGCAGCGTTCTCATAGCGAACACTGAAGCTTTCTTT.

In DNA, the CDR3 is TGTGCCAGCCGGGACAGGGGGCGATATACCTATGGCTACACCTTC. Protein: CASRDRGRYTYGYTF. The rearrangement links TRBV2 to TRBJ1-2; 12 positions match TRBD1. Germline V gene lookup returns CDR1 SNHLY and CDR2 FYNNEI. With 8 bases clipped from V and 4 bases from J, the junction kept 8 bases outside the gene matches. CDR3 length: 15 residues. Combining the CDR3 with reference TRBV2 and TRBJ1-2 gives the whole variable domain EPEVTQTPSHQVTQMGQEVILRCVPISNHLYFYWYRQILGQKVEFLVSFYNNEISEKSEIFDDQFSVERPDGSNFTLKIRSTKLEDSAMYFCASRDRGRYTYGYTFGSGTRLTVV.

This clonotype was observed many times. The gene calls are TRBV9 and TRBJ2-7, with TRBD2 matching 9 bases. This CDR3 is 16 amino acids long. Germline V gene data show CDR1 as SGDLS and CDR2 as YYNGEE. The V and J ends lost 2 bases and 3 bases, in that order; junction bases with no gene match: 9. The DNA of the CDR3 is TGTGCCAGCAGCGTTTCCCCCAGCGGGAGGCACTACGAGCAGTACTTC. Protein product: CASSVSPSGRHYEQYF.

In its sample, this clonotype was seen many times. The CDR3 loop is CASSLEAGRNSPLHF. In DNA, the CDR3 is TGTGCCAGCAGCTTAGAGGCAGGGCGAAATTCACCCCTCCACTTT. This chain connects TRBV7-9 to TRBJ1-6; D perhaps matches TRBD1 (5 bases). The germline CDR1 and CDR2 sequences are SEHNR and FQNEAQ (reference sequence). The CDR3 covers 15 residues. Trimming took 1 base from V and 7 from J, leaving 11 bases between them.